Described below is a single T cell receptor (beta chain) sequence and its context. Its antigen is currently unknown. This specimen belongs to a study of blood T cells in healthy people across ages. The study, taken as a whole, reports: Nothing was known about donor CMV status, and this possibly confounded expanded clonotype changes.

This CDR3 contains 12 residues. The ends were cut back, 3 bases at V and 8 bases at J, with 10 bases in the middle. Germline loops: CDR1 SGDLS, CDR2 YYNGEE. It was with a sample-barcoded 5' primer and a J-beta primer mix that a second PCR of roughly 6 to 12 cycles was run. From the 5' RACE reads, TCRdb called clonotypes with MiXCR, one entry per CDR3 protein. The sample shows roughly 550,000 distinct CDR3 sequences, nearly 25% of them seen only once. The data also belong to a second study, concerning T cells of mothers and their children.

Sample: blood. V and J are TRBV9 and TRBJ2-3; no clear D. The clonotype comes from a boy aged 5-17 years in good health. The CDR3 loop reads CASSAVGVTQYF. The CDR3 DNA reads as TGTGCCAGCAGCGCCGTTGGGGTTACGCAGTATTTT.